This section outlines one T cell receptor beta chain sequence together with its context. This clonotype was observed many times. Its cognate antigen has yet to be identified. Base qualities are not provided; no much larger clone lies one nucleotide away. The CDR3 covers 16 residues, taking in both the cysteine and the phenylalanine. Only the CDR3 DNA is retained, 48 bases long and in frame from the first base. CDR1 MDHEN and CDR2 SYDVKM were looked up in the germline V gene. V lost 7 bases and J lost 0 bases; the stretch between them is 16 bases long. Ophthalmopathy patients had moderately to severely active disease, Clinical Activity Score of at least 3, NOSPECS grade of at least 4, and disease duration under 3 months. Patients were excluded if they had other autoimmune diseases, uncontrolled infections, pregnancy or lactation. Diagnosis was based on clinical symptoms, serum thyroxine, TRAb, thyroid ultrasound and orbital computed tomography. PBMCs were isolated from 8 to 10 ml of fresh peripheral blood by Ficoll-Paque density gradient centrifugation. Total RNA was extracted using Trizol reagent, and RNA quality was checked on an Agilent 2100 Bioanalyzer.

This sample is part of a study of Graves' ophthalmopathy and Graves' hyperthyroidism (dated by TCRdb to the late 2010s). Regarding the study in general: Peripheral blood was collected at initial diagnosis, prior to any treatment. T-cell repertoires of thyroid tissue and blood were compared in more than 5 hyperthyroidism patients. Following sampling, methimazole starting at 30 mg daily was administered to hyperthyroidism patients, and high-dose intravenous methylprednisolone was administered to ophthalmopathy patients. In total, 135 blood samples were TCR-sequenced: approximately 40 ophthalmopathy, some 80 hyperthyroidism and around 17 hyperthyroidism-to-ophthalmopathy patients. An independent validation cohort was composed of 18 hyperthyroidism patients and 17 patients who later progressed from hyperthyroidism to ophthalmopathy. TCR beta repertoire signatures were used to distinguish Graves' ophthalmopathy from Graves' hyperthyroidism and to predict progression to ophthalmopathy. To explore V-J signatures that distinguish ophthalmopathy from hyperthyroidism, a discovery set of roughly 98 patients was enrolled, made up of 43 with ophthalmopathy and 57 with stable hyperthyroidism.

For repertoire sequencing, TCR beta CDR3 regions were amplified from RNA transcripts. A first-round RT-PCR used HTBI primers with the Qiagen OneStep RT-PCR kit, followed by a second-round multiplex PCR, size selection and purification. Sequencing of the libraries was carried out on an Illumina HiSeq2000 in paired-end mode with 100 bp reads. On the study's bioinformatics: Reads were processed with SOAPnuke, discarding reads with adapters, uncalled bases, mean Phred below 15, or no exact constant-primer or identifier match. COPE v1.2.5 was used to merge the high-quality paired reads. Clonotypes were defined as unique nucleotide sequences and were aligned to IMGT TRB V, D and J references using MiTCR v1.1. The analysis was limited to V-J combinations with a frequency above 0.0001, which together covered 99.2% of the repertoires. A TCR clonal expansion and chaos score per V-J combination was defined as the ratio of F50 clonal expansion to chaos observed in the TCRdist matrix. Welch's t-statistics and random forest were used to reduce the features to 10 to 15 V-J combinations, which were then used as input to a naive Bayes classifier. The Morisita-Horn index was used to measure how similar the thyroid and blood repertoires were. TCRdb reworked the public reads: Q25 trimming with fastp, MiXCR clone assembly, productive beta chains retained. Each CDR3 protein gets just one entry, which takes the most common genes and DNA from the rows behind it. Clone size and V and J calls follow TCRdb, not the original study. The table for this sample lists under 350,000 distinct CDR3 sequences; 15% to 20% of them were counted only once. The ten biggest clones cover approximately 13% of the sample.

What the work shows at the level of the full study, not this receptor alone: Most expanded thyroid clonotypes with frequency above 0.001 were also detected in blood, suggesting blood repertoires may reflect the thyroid immune response. Ophthalmopathy was separated from stable hyperthyroidism by the 13-signature model with more than 85% sensitivity and roughly 83% specificity in cross-validation and with 80%/75% in the test set. Sample size was not statistically predetermined, and group allocation was not concealed from the investigators. In validation, the model predicted ophthalmopathy progression with about 71% sensitivity and roughly 72% specificity; around twelve predicted patients were CT-confirmed with GO in a median of about 7.1 months.

The source is an adult man with Graves' ophthalmopathy. The sequenced sample consisted of peripheral blood. The receptor chain draws on TRBV28 and TRBJ1-5, with the D gene call left open. The DNA sequence is TGTGCCAGCATTTTTAACAGCGATTATAGCAATCAGCCCCAGCATTTT. This codes for CASIFNSDYSNQPQHF.